These 21 T cell receptor beta chains share one sample of origin, sequenced in a study of neoadjuvant anti-PD-1 for oral cavity cancer (TCRdb year 2021). Taken with the paper, the label for time point translates to: before neoadjuvant nivolumab. The receptor library was made with the immunoSEQ multiplex PCR assay. TCRdb's version of the immuneACCESS table is confined to in-frame rearrangements and falls short of the full clone set. An unresolved V gene accounts for under half of the shortfall where checked; the remainder is of unknown origin. Counted in this sample were about 13,000 clones; 71% of them appeared once. The ten largest clones take up over 3% of the sample. The source material was PBMCs, sampled before nivolumab (anti-PD-1) treatment. The receptors were gathered from a person between 40 and 85 years old with oral cavity squamous cell carcinoma.

The chain recombines TRBV29-1 with TRBJ1-2; 7 bases line up with TRBD1. V was clipped by 7 bases and J by 11 bases; unmatched bases: 10. CDR1 is SQVTM and CDR2 is ANQGSEA in the germline V gene. The length of the CDR3 is 11 residues. The CDR3 sequence is CSGGGRGSYTF. As DNA, the CDR3 is TGCAGCGGCGGGGGCAGGGGGAGTTACACCTTC.

J is TRBJ2-3 and V is TRBV7-3; the D gene is possibly TRBD2 (6 bases). V shed 3 bases and J shed 3 bases, with 7 bases lying between them. From germline, CDR1 is SGHTA and CDR2 FQGTGA. The CDR3 has 13 residues. CDR3 coding DNA: TGTGCCAGCAGCTTTCGGGGGACAGATACGCAGTATTTT. Amino acids: CASSFRGTDTQYF.

The CDR3 DNA sequence: TGTGCCATCAGTGACCCGTTTATCAAGGATAGCCCTGCCTACGAGCAGTACTTC. Translated: CAISDPFIKDSPAYEQYF. V gene TRBV10-3 combines with J gene TRBJ2-7; D gene ambiguous. This CDR3 contains 18 residues. In germline, CDR1 is ENHRY, CDR2 SYGVKD. V dropped 3 bases and J dropped 2 bases, with 23 bases sitting between them.

V and J are TRBV6-9 and TRBJ1-5; no clear D gene. This CDR3 spans 12 amino acids. In germline, CDR1 is MNHGY, CDR2 SVAAGI. The V end lost 7 bases, the J end lost 5 bases, and 9 bases lay between the germline ends. The CDR3 reads CASTDSDQPQHF. The CDR3 bases are TGTGCCAGCACCGATAGTGATCAGCCCCAGCATTTT.

V usage is TRBV7-9 and J usage is TRBJ2-2, with D unresolved. Trimming took 0 bases from V and 5 from J, leaving 7 bases between them. CDR3 length equals 14 residues. In germline, CDR1 is SEHNR, CDR2 FQNEAQ (reference sequence). The CDR3 nucleotides are TGTGCCAGCAGCTTAGCCGTGGGGACCGGGGAGCTGTTTTTT. Amino acid sequence: CASSLAVGTGELFF.

CDR3: CASSFGRGSGANVLTF. The CDR3 DNA reads as TGTGCCAGCAGCTTCGGCAGGGGTTCTGGGGCCAACGTCCTGACTTTC. V is TRBV7-3 and J is TRBJ2-6, with D perhaps matching TRBD1 (6 bases). This CDR3 region has 16 residues. Germline CDR1 reads SGHTA; CDR2 reads FQGTGA. Trimming shortened V by 3 bases and J by 1 base, and 10 bases separated the two germline ends.

This chain connects TRBV5-1 to TRBJ2-3; 8 bases align to TRBD2. J was trimmed by 0 bases and V by 2 bases; bases with no gene match: 2. Looked up from germline, CDR1 is SGHRS and CDR2 is YFSETQ. This CDR3 is 15 amino acids long. This CDR3 reads CASSFLAGSTDTQYF. The CDR3 bases are TGCGCCAGCAGCTTCTTAGCGGGGAGCACAGATACGCAGTATTTT.

This clone came up a few times. This chain uses TRBV9 with TRBJ1-5; D uncertain. The CDR3 runs to 13 residues. Trimming stripped 2 bases from V and 0 bases from J, with 3 bases between. CDR1 and CDR2 from the germline V gene are SGDLS and YYNGEE. CDR3 DNA: TGTGCCAGCAGCGTCCATAGCAATCAGCCCCAGCATTTT. Protein product: CASSVHSNQPQHF. Together with reference TRBV9 and TRBJ1-5, the CDR3 gives the full variable domain: DSGVTQTPKHLITATGQRVTLRCSPRSGDLSVYWYQQSLDQGLQFLIQYYNGEERAKGNILERFSAQQFPDLHSELNLSSLELGDSALYFCASSVHSNQPQHFGDGTRLSIL.

This clone has only a few counts. V usage is TRBV6-5 and J usage is TRBJ2-6; perhaps TRBD1 as D (5 bases). The CDR3 loop spans 14 amino acids. Germline V lookup: CDR1 MNHEY, CDR2 SVGAGI. The ends were cut back, 5 bases at V and 3 bases at J, with 8 bases in the middle. The CDR3 sequence is CASSQTVGANVLTF. The CDR3 DNA follows: TGTGCCAGCAGTCAGACAGTTGGGGCCAACGTCCTGACTTTC.

This clone was counted between two and nine times. The genes are TRBV4-1 and TRBJ1-5; TRBD1 matches at 7 bases. Germline V gene data show CDR1 as MGHRA and CDR2 as YSYEKL. This CDR3 has 18 amino acids. J was trimmed by 5 bases and V by 1 base; bases with no gene match: 14. CDR3 residues: CASSQAGQAGYLHQPQHF. In DNA form, the CDR3 reads TGCGCCAGCAGCCAAGCTGGACAGGCAGGTTACCTCCATCAGCCCCAGCATTTT.

The chain is built from TRBV30 and TRBJ2-5, with 13 positions matching TRBD2. Trimming at V came to 0 bases and at J to 5 bases, leaving 12 bases not matched to a gene. Germline V gives CDR1 GTSNPN, CDR2 SVGIG (reference sequence). The CDR3 runs 18 residues. The DNA for the CDR3 is TGTGCCTGGAGTGTACTTGGATCAACTAGCGGGAGGGCCGAGACCCAGTACTTC. Amino acids: CAWSVLGSTSGRAETQYF.

The V call is TRBV4-1, the J call TRBJ2-5, with 8 nucleotides matching TRBD2. CDR3 length: 16 residues. J lost 1 base, V lost 1 base, and 5 bases had no gene match. Germline V gene data show CDR1 as MGHRA and CDR2 as YSYEKL. This CDR3 is CASSQVPAGAQETQYF. For the CDR3, the DNA is TGCGCCAGCAGCCAAGTCCCAGCGGGGGCCCAAGAGACCCAGTACTTC.

The J gene is TRBJ2-7, the V gene TRBV11-3, with D unresolved. Germline V gene data show CDR1 as SGHNT and CDR2 as YENEEA. The CDR3 is 13 amino acids. V gave up 2 bases and J gave up 3 bases, with 8 bases separating them. The CDR3 DNA follows: TGTGCCAGCAGCTTAAGTGTCGACTACGAGCAGTACTTC. It yields the protein CASSLSVDYEQYF.

The chain is built from TRBV5-6 and TRBJ1-2; D unresolved. V was pared by 1 base and J by 4 bases, with 11 bases between. CDR1 is SGHDT, CDR2 YYEEEE, per germline. This CDR3 comprises 14 residues. CDR3 residues: CASSLTHTAYGYTF. As DNA, the CDR3 is TGTGCCAGCAGCTTGACACACACGGCCTATGGCTACACCTTC.

The V and J genes are TRBV5-5 and TRBJ1-2, with D unresolved. The length of the CDR3 is 15 residues. CDR1 is SGHKS and CDR2 is YYEKEE in the germline V gene (reference sequence). Trimming pared 1 base from V and 2 bases from J, leaving 12 bases between. The DNA of the CDR3 is TGTGCCAGCAGCTTGACCTACGACATAAACTATGGCTACACCTTC. This translates into CASSLTYDINYGYTF. Supplemented by reference TRBV5-5 and TRBJ1-2, the full variable domain reads DAGVTQSPTHLIKTRGQQVTLRCSPISGHKSVSWYQQVLGQGPQFIFQYYEKEERGRGNFPDRFSARQFPNYSSELNVNALLLGDSALYLCASSLTYDINYGYTFGSGTRLTVV.

The chain is built from TRBV29-1 and TRBJ2-7; D may be TRBD1 (6 bases). Germline V lookup: CDR1 SQVTM, CDR2 ANQGSEA. CDR3 length equals 14 residues. The V end lost 4 bases, the J end lost 7 bases, and 20 bases lay between the germline ends. Here the CDR3 DNA reads TGCAGCGTTGGCAGGGGTAGAGGGGCTCGGGAGCAGTACTTC. It codes for CSVGRGRGAREQYF.

This chain connects TRBV19 to TRBJ1-3; no clear D gene. V was shortened by 0 bases and J by 4 bases, with 13 bases between the two germline ends. Germline CDR1 reads LNHDA; CDR2 reads SQIVND (reference sequence). This CDR3 has 16 residues. This CDR3 reads CASSIDRGGLGNTIYF. CDR3 coding DNA: TGTGCCAGTAGTATAGATCGGGGAGGGCTCGGAAACACCATATATTTT.

The V call is TRBV5-5, the J call TRBJ2-1, with 14 bases lining up with TRBD2. The CDR3 is 17 residues long. Trimming removed 4 bases from V and 9 bases from J; junction bases left unmatched: 12. Per germline, CDR1 SGHKS and CDR2 YYEKEE (reference sequence). The DNA of the CDR3 is TGTGCCAGCAGCCCAACGACCGGGACTAGCGGGAGCGGTGAGCAGTTCTTC. Its translation: CASSPTTGTSGSGEQFF.

J is TRBJ1-3 and V is TRBV6-5; D not certain. Looked up from germline, CDR1 is MNHEY and CDR2 is SVGAGI. Trimming removed 2 bases at V and 0 bases at J, with 11 bases between. The CDR3 runs to 16 residues. The CDR3 DNA reads TGTGCCAGCAGTTACGGGCCTATTTTCTCTGGAAACACCATATATTTT. It encodes CASSYGPIFSGNTIYF.

This chain connects TRBV6-4 to TRBJ2-3; D is perhaps TRBD1 (6 bases). The germline CDR1 and CDR2 sequences are MRHNA and SNTAGT. This CDR3 contains 14 residues. Trimming cost V 5 bases and J 2 bases, with 11 bases left between them. Here the CDR3 reads CASSTGIFTDTQYF. CDR3 nucleotides: TGTGCCAGCAGTACAGGGATCTTCACAGATACGCAGTATTTT.

This chain joins TRBV11-2 and TRBJ2-3; the match to TRBD2 covers 10 bases. The V gene end was trimmed by 1 base and the J gene end by 0 bases; junction bases not matched to a gene: 7. The CDR3 is 18 amino acids. In germline, CDR1 is SGHAT, CDR2 FQNNGV. Written as DNA, the CDR3 is TGTGCCAGCAGCTTAGGCGGGACTAGCGTGACGAGCACAGATACGCAGTATTTT. It yields the protein CASSLGGTSVTSTDTQYF.